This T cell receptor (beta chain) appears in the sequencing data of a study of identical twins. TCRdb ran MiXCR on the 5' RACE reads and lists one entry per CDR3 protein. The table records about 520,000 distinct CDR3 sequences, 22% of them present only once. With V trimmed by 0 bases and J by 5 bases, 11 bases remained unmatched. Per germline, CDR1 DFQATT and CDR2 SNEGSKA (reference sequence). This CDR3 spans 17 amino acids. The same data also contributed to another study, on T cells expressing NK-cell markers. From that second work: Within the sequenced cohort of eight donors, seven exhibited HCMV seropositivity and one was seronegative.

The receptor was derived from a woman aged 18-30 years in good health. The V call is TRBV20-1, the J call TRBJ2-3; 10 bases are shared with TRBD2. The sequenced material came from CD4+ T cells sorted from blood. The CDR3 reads CSARDPLGLAEKDTQYF. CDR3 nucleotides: TGCAGTGCTAGAGATCCCCTCGGACTAGCGGAGAAAGATACGCAGTATTTT.